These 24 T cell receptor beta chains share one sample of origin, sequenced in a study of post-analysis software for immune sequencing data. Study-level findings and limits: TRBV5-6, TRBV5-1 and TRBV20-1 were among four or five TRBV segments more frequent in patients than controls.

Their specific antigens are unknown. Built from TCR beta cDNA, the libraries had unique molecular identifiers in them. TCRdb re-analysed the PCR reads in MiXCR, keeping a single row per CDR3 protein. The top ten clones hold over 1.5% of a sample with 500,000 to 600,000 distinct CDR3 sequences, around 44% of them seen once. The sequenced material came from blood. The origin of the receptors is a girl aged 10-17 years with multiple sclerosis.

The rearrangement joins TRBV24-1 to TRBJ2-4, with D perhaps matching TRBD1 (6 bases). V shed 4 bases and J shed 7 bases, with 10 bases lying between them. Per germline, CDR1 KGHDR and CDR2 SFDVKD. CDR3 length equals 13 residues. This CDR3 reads CATSEPGHNIQYF. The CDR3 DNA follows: TGTGCCACCAGTGAGCCGGGACACAACATTCAGTACTTC.

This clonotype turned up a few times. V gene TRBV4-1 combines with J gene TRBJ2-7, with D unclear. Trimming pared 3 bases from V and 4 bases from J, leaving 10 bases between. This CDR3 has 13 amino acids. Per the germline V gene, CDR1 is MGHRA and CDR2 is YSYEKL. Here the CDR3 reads CASSQTMGYEQYF. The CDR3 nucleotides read TGCGCCAGCAGCCAGACCATGGGTTACGAGCAGTACTTC.

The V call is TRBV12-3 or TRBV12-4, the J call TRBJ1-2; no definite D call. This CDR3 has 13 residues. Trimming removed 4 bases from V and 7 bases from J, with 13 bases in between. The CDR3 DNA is TGTGCCAGCAGTTCGACTTTAGTGGGTGGCTACACCTTC. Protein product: CASSSTLVGGYTF.

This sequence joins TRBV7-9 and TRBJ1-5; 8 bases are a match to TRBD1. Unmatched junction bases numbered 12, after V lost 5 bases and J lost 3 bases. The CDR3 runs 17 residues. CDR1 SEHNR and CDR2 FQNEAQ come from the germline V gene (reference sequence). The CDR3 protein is CASSLWTGKETNQPQHF. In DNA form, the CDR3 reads TGTGCCAGCAGCCTTTGGACAGGGAAGGAAACCAATCAGCCCCAGCATTTT.

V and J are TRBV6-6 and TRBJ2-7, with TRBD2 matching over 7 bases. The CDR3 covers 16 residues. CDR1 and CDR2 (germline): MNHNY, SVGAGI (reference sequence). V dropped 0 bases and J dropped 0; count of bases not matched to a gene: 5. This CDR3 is CASSYSGRENSYEQYF. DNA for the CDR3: TGTGCCAGCAGTTACTCGGGGCGGGAGAACTCCTACGAGCAGTACTTC.

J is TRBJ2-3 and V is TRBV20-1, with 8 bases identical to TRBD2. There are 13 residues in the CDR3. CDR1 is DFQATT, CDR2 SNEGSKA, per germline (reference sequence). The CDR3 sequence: CSGGGLPTDTQYF. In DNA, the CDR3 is TGCTCGGGGGGGGGGCTACCCACAGATACGCAGTATTTT.

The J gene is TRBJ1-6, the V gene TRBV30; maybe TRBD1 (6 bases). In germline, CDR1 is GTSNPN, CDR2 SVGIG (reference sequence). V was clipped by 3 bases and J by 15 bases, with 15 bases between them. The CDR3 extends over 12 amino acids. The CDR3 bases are TGTGCCTGGAGCGCTGTGGGGGCCAACCTCCACTTT. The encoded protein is CAWSAVGANLHF.

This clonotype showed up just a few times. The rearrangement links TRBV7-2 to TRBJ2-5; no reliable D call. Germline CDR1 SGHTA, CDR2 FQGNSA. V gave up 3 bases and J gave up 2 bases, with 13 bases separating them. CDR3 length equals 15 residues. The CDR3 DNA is TGTGCCAGCAGCTTCTCGGACGGTACACAAGAGACCCAGTACTTC. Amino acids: CASSFSDGTQETQYF.

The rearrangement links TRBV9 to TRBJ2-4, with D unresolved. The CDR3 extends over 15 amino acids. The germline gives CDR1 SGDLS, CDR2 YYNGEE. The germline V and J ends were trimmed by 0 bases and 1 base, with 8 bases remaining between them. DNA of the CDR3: TGTGCCAGCAGCGTAGATCCCCTGGCCAAAAACATTCAGTACTTC. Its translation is CASSVDPLAKNIQYF.

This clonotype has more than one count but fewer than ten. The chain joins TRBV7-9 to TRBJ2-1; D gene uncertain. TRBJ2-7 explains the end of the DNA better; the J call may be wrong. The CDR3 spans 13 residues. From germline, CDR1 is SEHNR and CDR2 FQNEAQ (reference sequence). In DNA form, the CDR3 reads TGTGCCAGCAGCTTGGGCTCCTACAATGAGCAGTACTTC. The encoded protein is CASSLGSYNEQYF.

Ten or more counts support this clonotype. CDR3 protein: CASSGQGGRTDTQYF. DNA of the CDR3: TGTGCCAGCAGCGGCCAGGGGGGGCGCACAGATACGCAGTATTTT. V is TRBV7-3 and J is TRBJ2-3, with D perhaps TRBD1 or TRBD2 (7 bases each). CDR3 size: 15 residues. Per the germline V gene, CDR1 is SGHTA and CDR2 is FQGTGA. The ends were cut back, 5 bases at V and 1 base at J, with 13 bases in the middle.

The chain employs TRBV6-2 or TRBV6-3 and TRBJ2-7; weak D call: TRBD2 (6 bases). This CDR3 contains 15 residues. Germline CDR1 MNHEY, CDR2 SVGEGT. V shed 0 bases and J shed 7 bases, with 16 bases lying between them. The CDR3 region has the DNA TGTGCCAGCAGTTACTCTGGGGACTCCTACAATGAGCAGTACTTC. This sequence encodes CASSYSGDSYNEQYF.

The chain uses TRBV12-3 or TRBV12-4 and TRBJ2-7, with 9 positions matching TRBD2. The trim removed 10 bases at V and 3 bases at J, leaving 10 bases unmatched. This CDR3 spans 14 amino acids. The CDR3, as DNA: TGTGCCAACAGCCTAGCGGGGTCAGACTACGAGCAGTACTTC. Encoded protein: CANSLAGSDYEQYF.

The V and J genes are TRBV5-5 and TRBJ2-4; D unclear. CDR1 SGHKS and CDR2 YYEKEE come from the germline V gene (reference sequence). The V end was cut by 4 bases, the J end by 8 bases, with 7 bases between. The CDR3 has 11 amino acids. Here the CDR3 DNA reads TGTGCCAGCAGCCTGGAGTACATTCAGTACTTC. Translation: CASSLEYIQYF. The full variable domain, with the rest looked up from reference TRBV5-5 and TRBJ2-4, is DAGVTQSPTHLIKTRGQQVTLRCSPISGHKSVSWYQQVLGQGPQFIFQYYEKEERGRGNFPDRFSARQFPNYSSELNVNALLLGDSALYLCASSLEYIQYFGAGTRLSVL.

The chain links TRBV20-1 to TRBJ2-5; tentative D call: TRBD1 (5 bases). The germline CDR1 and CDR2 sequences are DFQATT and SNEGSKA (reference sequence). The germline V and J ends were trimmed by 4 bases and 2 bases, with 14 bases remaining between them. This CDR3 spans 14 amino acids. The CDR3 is CSAIPRVGQETQYF. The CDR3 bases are TGCAGTGCTATCCCCAGGGTGGGTCAAGAGACCCAGTACTTC.

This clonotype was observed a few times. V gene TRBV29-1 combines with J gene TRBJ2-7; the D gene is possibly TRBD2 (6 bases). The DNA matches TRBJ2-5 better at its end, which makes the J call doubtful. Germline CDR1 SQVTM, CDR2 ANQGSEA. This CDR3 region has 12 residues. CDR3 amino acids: CSVDGGDETQYF. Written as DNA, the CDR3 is TGCAGCGTTGATGGAGGGGACGAGACCCAGTACTTC.

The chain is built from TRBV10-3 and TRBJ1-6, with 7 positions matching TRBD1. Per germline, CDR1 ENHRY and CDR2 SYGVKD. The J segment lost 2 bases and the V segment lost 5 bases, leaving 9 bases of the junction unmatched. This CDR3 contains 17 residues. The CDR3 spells CAISSQTGVTYNSPLHF. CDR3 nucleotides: TGTGCCATCAGTTCCCAAACAGGGGTCACCTATAATTCACCCCTCCACTTT.

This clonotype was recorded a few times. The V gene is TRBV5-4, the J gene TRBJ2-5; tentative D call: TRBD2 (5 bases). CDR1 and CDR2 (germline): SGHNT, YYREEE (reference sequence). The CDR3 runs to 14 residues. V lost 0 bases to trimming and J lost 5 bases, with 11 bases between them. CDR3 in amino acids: CASSLVSRGETQYF. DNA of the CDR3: TGTGCCAGCAGCTTGGTATCCCGCGGGGAGACCCAGTACTTC. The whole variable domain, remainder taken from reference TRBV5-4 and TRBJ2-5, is ETGVTQSPTHLIKTRGQQVTLRCSSQSGHNTVSWYQQALGQGPQFIFQYYREEENGRGNFPPRFSGLQFPNYSSELNVNALELDDSALYLCASSLVSRGETQYFGPGTRLLVL.

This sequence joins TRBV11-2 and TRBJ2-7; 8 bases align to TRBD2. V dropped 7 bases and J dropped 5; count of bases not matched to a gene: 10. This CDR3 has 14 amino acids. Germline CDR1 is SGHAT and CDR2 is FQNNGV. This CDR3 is CASKVGGGLNEQYF. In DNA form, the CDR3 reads TGTGCCAGCAAGGTCGGGGGGGGATTAAACGAGCAGTACTTC.

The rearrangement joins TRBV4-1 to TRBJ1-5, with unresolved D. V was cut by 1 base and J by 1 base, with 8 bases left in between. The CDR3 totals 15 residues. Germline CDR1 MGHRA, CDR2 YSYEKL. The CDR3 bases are TGCGCCAGCAGCCAAGTCCCGAACAGCAATCAGCCCCAGCATTTT. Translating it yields CASSQVPNSNQPQHF.

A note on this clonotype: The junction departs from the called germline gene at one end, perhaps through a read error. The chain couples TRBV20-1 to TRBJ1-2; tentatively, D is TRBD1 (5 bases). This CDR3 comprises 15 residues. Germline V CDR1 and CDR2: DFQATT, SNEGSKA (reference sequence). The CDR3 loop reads CSARVGGGPGYGYTF. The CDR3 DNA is TGCAGTGCCAGAGTGGGGGGAGGTCCCGGCTATGGCTACACCTTC.

The CDR3 coding sequence is TGTGCCAGCGCGGGTGATGCGGACACAGATACGCAGTATTTT. It specifies CASAGDADTDTQYF. The chain is built from TRBV5-4 and TRBJ2-3; TRBD2 might be the D (5 bases). Trimming took off 7 bases at V and 2 bases at J, with 14 bases between the two ends. CDR3 length: 14 amino acids. CDR1 SGHNT and CDR2 YYREEE come from the germline V gene (reference sequence).

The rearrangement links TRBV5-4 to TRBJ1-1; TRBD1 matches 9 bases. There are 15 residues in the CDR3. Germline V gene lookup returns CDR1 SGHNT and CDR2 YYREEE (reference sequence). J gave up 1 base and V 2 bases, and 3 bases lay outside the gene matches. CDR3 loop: CASSFRTGENTEAFF. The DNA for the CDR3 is TGTGCCAGCAGCTTTAGGACAGGGGAGAACACTGAAGCTTTCTTT.

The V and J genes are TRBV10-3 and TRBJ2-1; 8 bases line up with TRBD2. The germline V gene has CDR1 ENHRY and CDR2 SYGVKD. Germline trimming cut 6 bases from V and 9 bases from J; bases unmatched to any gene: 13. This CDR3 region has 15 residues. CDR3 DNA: TGTGCCATCAGGGGGGGAGCGGGAGAAGGGAGTGAGCAGTTCTTC. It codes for CAIRGGAGEGSEQFF.